This paragraph covers one T cell receptor (beta chain) sequence. Its cognate antigen is unknown. These data come from a study of shared clonotypes between healthy human individuals. Genomic DNA belonging to each subset was distributed in equal measure over several immunoSEQ plates. The method was immunoSEQ multiplex PCR; TCRdb's version includes in-frame clones alone and lacks a portion of them. In the table there are fewer than 2.5 million clones, 90% to 95% of which are singletons. This CDR3 has 15 residues. The germline CDR1 and CDR2 sequences are SEHNR and FQNEAQ (reference sequence). V was cut by 1 base and J by 0 bases, with 9 bases left in between. General study points: Read depth was anticipated to influence clonotype sharing among donors. Relative to their counterparts shared across all four donors, non-shared clonotypes exhibited diminished generation probabilities.

The specimen was naive CD4+ T cells from PBMCs. As to subset: CD45RA+ positively selected. The clonotype was recovered from a man aged 18-30 years in good health. Some clones in this sample may be carry-over from other donors' samples. This chain links TRBV7-9 with TRBJ1-1, with D perhaps matching TRBD1 (6 bases). CDR3 nucleotides: TGTGCCAGCAGCTTAGGCGCAGGGGTGAACACTGAAGCTTTCTTT. Protein product: CASSLGAGVNTEAFF.